The entry that follows covers one T cell receptor beta chain sequence. Its antigen remains undetermined. No per-base quality is available; no much larger clone lies one base away. This sample was taken from a study of T cell responses to AZD1222 COVID-19 vaccine (dated by TCRdb to the early 2020s). Regarding the research as a whole: Because spike-specific TCR depth and breadth did not differ between the two schedules, AZD1222 recipients who got a second dose at roughly 4 weeks were pooled with those who got a second dose at roughly 12 weeks. Trial participants were enrolled into age subgroups of 18-55, 56-69 and 70-plus years, which contained approximately 150, 30 and 60 TCR-sequenced participants, respectively. TCR sequencing was performed for approximately 240 trial participants, of whom roughly 200 were given two doses of AZD1222 and some 26 were given two doses of MenACWY control vaccine.

This sample's time point label indicates: baseline before first vaccination. Vaccinee samples came from UK trials COV001 and COV002, including a single-blind randomized controlled phase 2/3 trial of AZD1222 (ChAdOx1 nCoV-19) in healthy adults. For TCRbeta chain sequencing, PBMC samples from trial participants were taken at day 0 and at day 28 after the second dose. CDR1 and CDR2, looked up from the germline V gene, are MDHEN and SYDVKM. The CDR3, from cysteine to phenylalanine, totals 15 residues. Solely the CDR3 DNA is kept, with 45 bases framed from the first base. Trimming removed 6 bases from V and 7 bases from J, leaving 18 bases between the germline ends. The CDR3 regions of human TCRbeta chains were subjected to immunosequencing. The original methods were these. TCRs in the repertoires were compared against a reference library of SARS-CoV-2-specific TCRs that had been generated with the MIRA antigen-specificity platform. Breadth meant the fraction of unique TCRs that were SARS-CoV-2-associated, whereas depth meant the fraction of total T cells that were SARS-CoV-2-associated. Using the MIRA data, every spike-specific TCR was mapped to the spike region that the TCR reacted to and assigned to either a CD4 or a CD8 class. Log10-transformed breadth and depth values were compared by one-way ANOVA with Sidak's multiple comparisons tests. TCRdb's version of the immuneACCESS table is confined to in-frame rearrangements and falls short of the full clone set. An unresolved V gene accounts for under half of the shortfall where checked; the remainder is of unknown origin. V, J and clone size are taken as reported in that table, and D and trimming were inferred from the DNA itself. The sample profile shows roughly 160,000 clones; about 90% of them were found once. Around 5.5% of the sample belongs to the ten largest clones.

Summary of the overall study and its limitations: Because no samples from the day 14 peak response were available, repertoires could be characterized only after the peak T cell response. Reportedly, almost half of the unique spike-specific TCRs recognized epitopes lying outside the regions that are mutated in the B.1.351 and B.1.1.7 variants. Most participants were white British and females outnumbered males, and the authors suggested that clonal diversity may have been underestimated. In the small 56-69-year group, the increase in depth fell short of significance, most likely because of low power. Vaccine-associated CD4 TCRs spanned the whole spike protein, with dominant responses in regions 160-218 and 743-854. After two AZD1222 doses, spike-specific TCR breadth and depth were significantly higher than at day 0 and than in MenACWY recipients. Conclusions about previously exposed vaccinees are limited because only five to seven AZD1222 recipients were SARS-CoV-2 seropositive at baseline.

The TCR was taken from an adult in good health. The sequence joins TRBV28 to TRBJ2-2; TRBD2 could be the D gene, as 6 bases match. Sequencing used peripheral blood, obtained on day 0 of AZD1222 vaccination. The CDR3 here reads CASSLPRGKDGELFF. The sequenced DNA: TGTGCCAGCAGCCTCCCACGGGGGAAGGACGGGGAGCTGTTTTTT.